This T cell receptor (beta chain) comes out of a study of cytomegalovirus exposure and HLA in healthy donors. Study context: The early release's HLA-typed donors yielded some 85 million unique TCRs. Findings of the study overall: An observed cluster of highly shared sequence variants was recorded as a likely sequencing artifact. It was about 150 TCR beta chains that were listed as cytomegalovirus-associated.

It was with 60 Vbeta and 13 Jbeta primers that the PCR ran. Clones were sequenced by immunoSEQ multiplex PCR, and TCRdb holds only the in-frame ones, with some missing. This repertoire shows 95,000 to 120,000 clones, over 60% found once; its top ten account for about 7.7%. Trimming took off 3 bases at V and 5 bases at J, with 13 bases between the two ends. The germline gives CDR1 MDHEN, CDR2 SYDVKM. The CDR3 runs 14 residues. As to this clone: Its antigen remains unknown.

The TCR sequence derives from a man aged 18 to 30 in good health and CMV-seropositive. The sequenced sample consisted of PBMCs. The rearrangement uses TRBV28 and TRBJ1-1, with a possible D match to TRBD1 (5 bases). The CDR3: CASSFYLEGTEAFF. The CDR3 DNA follows: TGTGCCAGCAGTTTCTACTTGGAGGGGACTGAAGCTTTCTTT.